A single sample gave rise to the 13 T cell receptor beta chains below, sequenced in a study of T cells in narcolepsy. Clones were sequenced by immunoSEQ multiplex PCR, and TCRdb holds only the in-frame ones, with some missing. The sample records under 35,000 clones, less than 90% being singletons. Sample: memory (CD45RA-) CD4+ T cells from blood. Source of these receptors: a human donor in good health.

This clone appeared a single time. This chain connects TRBV4-3 to TRBJ1-2; D may be TRBD1 (6 bases). Trimming took off 1 base at V and 4 bases at J, with 7 bases between the two ends. Germline CDR1 LGHNA, CDR2 YSLEER. The CDR3 has 13 residues. For the CDR3, the DNA is TGCGCCAGCAGCCAAGTGGACAGCTATGGCTACACCTTC. This sequence encodes CASSQVDSYGYTF.

The rearrangement uses TRBV20-1 and TRBJ2-5; D gene ambiguous. The CDR3 is 11 residues long. Germline loops: CDR1 DFQATT, CDR2 SNEGSKA (reference sequence). V was clipped by 6 bases and J by 7 bases, with 12 bases between them. The CDR3 is CSATYLWTQYF. The CDR3 DNA is TGCAGTGCCACTTACCTTTGGACCCAGTACTTC.

The CDR3 spells CASSLGGGSNQPQHF. CDR3 nucleotides: TGCGCCAGCAGCTTGGGCGGGGGAAGCAATCAGCCCCAGCATTTT. The rearrangement links TRBV5-1 to TRBJ1-5; D possibly corresponds to TRBD1 (5 bases). From germline, CDR1 is SGHRS and CDR2 YFSETQ. With 0 bases removed from V and 1 base from J, the gap between germline ends came to 8 bases. The CDR3 runs to 15 residues.

The J gene is TRBJ1-2, the V gene TRBV28; 12 bases align to TRBD1. J gave up 8 bases and V 4 bases, and 8 bases lay outside the gene matches. Germline V lookup: CDR1 MDHEN, CDR2 SYDVKM. The length of the CDR3 is 15 residues. CDR3 in amino acids: CASSSPGQGAQGYTF. In nucleotides, the CDR3 is TGTGCCAGCAGTTCCCCGGGACAGGGGGCGCAAGGCTACACCTTC.

This clone was seen a handful of times. The rearrangement joins TRBV2 to TRBJ1-3; 8 nucleotides match TRBD1. This CDR3 spans 16 amino acids. Unmatched junction bases numbered 9, after V lost 5 bases and J lost 3 bases. The germline V gene has CDR1 SNHLY and CDR2 FYNNEI. Here the CDR3 DNA reads TGTGCCAGCAGTTACGGACAGGGAAGGCTTGGAAACACCATATATTTT. This codes for CASSYGQGRLGNTIYF.

This chain links TRBV29-1 with TRBJ1-6; D is uncertain. CDR3 size: 13 residues. Germline assignment: CDR1 SQVTM and CDR2 ANQGSEA. The CDR3 DNA sequence: TGCAGATGGTGGGGTAACTATAATTCACCCCTCCACTTT. Translated: CRWWGNYNSPLHF.

The genes are TRBV2 and TRBJ1-1; a possible D gene is TRBD1 (5 bases). The germline gives CDR1 SNHLY, CDR2 FYNNEI. The CDR3 sequence is 15 residues long. Trimming left V 4 bases short and J 0 bases short, with 12 bases between. The CDR3: CASSGSGTVNTEAFF. DNA of the CDR3: TGTGCCAGCAGTGGGTCCGGGACCGTGAACACTGAAGCTTTCTTT.

The chain links TRBV6-6 to TRBJ2-1, with a weak D call TRBD2 (6 bases). The length of the CDR3 is 15 residues. Deletions cut 6 bases from V and 7 bases from J, with 19 bases between. Germline assignment: CDR1 MNHNY and CDR2 SVGAGI (reference sequence). CDR3 loop: CASRRDSGTGNEQFF. The CDR3 DNA is TGTGCCAGCAGACGGGACTCAGGGACGGGGAATGAGCAGTTCTTC.

This chain joins TRBV5-6 and TRBJ1-1, with a weak D call TRBD1 (6 bases). The germline CDR1 and CDR2 sequences are SGHDT and YYEEEE. V was shortened by 3 bases and J by 3 bases, with 12 bases between the two germline ends. The CDR3 extends over 14 amino acids. CDR3 amino acids: CASSSGVGDTEAFF. The DNA of the CDR3 is TGTGCCAGCAGCTCAGGGGTCGGGGACACTGAAGCTTTCTTT.

This chain joins TRBV28 and TRBJ1-1; the D is unclear. The germline V gene encodes CDR1 MDHEN and CDR2 SYDVKM. The CDR3 sequence is 14 residues long. Trimming pared 3 bases from V and 4 bases from J, leaving 12 bases between. The CDR3 spells CASSFPQGGTEAFF. CDR3 sequence (DNA): TGTGCCAGCAGTTTTCCCCAAGGAGGCACTGAAGCTTTCTTT.

V and J are TRBV10-3 and TRBJ1-4; 7 bases are shared with TRBD1. The J segment lost 6 bases and the V segment lost 10 bases, leaving 11 bases of the junction unmatched. The CDR3 length is 14 residues. Germline CDR1 ENHRY, CDR2 SYGVKD. The CDR3 here is CATKTGSGDEKLFF. The CDR3 region has the DNA TGTGCCACCAAGACAGGGTCCGGGGATGAAAAACTGTTTTTT.

The chain has TRBV5-1 and TRBJ2-1; no firm D call. There are 15 residues in the CDR3. From germline, CDR1 is SGHRS and CDR2 YFSETQ. Trimming took off 0 bases at V and 0 bases at J, with 7 bases between the two ends. CDR3 sequence reads: CASSLEVSSYNEQFF. In nucleotides, the CDR3 is TGCGCCAGCAGCTTGGAGGTTAGCTCCTACAATGAGCAGTTCTTC.

In DNA form, the CDR3 reads TGTGCCAGCAGTTTCCCCATAGCGGGGGAGAGCAATGAGCAGTTCTTC. Amino acids: CASSFPIAGESNEQFF. The genes are TRBV6-5 and TRBJ2-1; TRBD2 aligns across 9 bases. The J segment lost 6 bases and the V segment lost 4 bases, leaving 10 bases of the junction unmatched. Germline assignment: CDR1 MNHEY and CDR2 SVGAGI. The CDR3 runs to 16 residues.